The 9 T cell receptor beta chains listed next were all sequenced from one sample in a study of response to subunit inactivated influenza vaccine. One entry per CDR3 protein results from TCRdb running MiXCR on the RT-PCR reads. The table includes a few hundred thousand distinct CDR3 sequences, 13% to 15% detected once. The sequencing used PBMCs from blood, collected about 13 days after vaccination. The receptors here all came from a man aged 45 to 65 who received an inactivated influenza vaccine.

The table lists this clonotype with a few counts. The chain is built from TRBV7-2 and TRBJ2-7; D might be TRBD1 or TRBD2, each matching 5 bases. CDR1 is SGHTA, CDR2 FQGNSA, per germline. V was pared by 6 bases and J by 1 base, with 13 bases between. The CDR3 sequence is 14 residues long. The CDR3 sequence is CASRPTGPSYEQYF. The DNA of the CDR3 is TGTGCCAGCAGGCCGACGGGGCCTTCCTACGAGCAGTACTTC. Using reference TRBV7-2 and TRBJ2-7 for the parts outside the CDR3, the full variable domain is GAGVSQSPSNKVTEKGKDVELRCDPISGHTALYWYRQSLGQGLEFLIYFQGNSAPDKSGLPSDRFSAERTGGSVSTLTIQRTQQEDSAVYLCASRPTGPSYEQYFGPGTRLTVT.

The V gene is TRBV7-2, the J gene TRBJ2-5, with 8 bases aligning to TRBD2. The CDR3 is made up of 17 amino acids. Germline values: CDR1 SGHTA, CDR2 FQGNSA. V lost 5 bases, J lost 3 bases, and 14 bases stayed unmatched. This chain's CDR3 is CASSVAPPGTRKETQYF. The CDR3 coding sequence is TGTGCCAGCAGCGTCGCCCCCCCCGGGACTAGAAAAGAGACCCAGTACTTC.

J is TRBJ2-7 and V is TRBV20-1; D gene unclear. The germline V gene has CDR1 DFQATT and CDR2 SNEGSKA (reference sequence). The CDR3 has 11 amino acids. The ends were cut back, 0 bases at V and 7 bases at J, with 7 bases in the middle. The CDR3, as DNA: TGCAGTGCTAGAGACACAAGGGAGCAGTACTTC. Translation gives CSARDTREQYF.

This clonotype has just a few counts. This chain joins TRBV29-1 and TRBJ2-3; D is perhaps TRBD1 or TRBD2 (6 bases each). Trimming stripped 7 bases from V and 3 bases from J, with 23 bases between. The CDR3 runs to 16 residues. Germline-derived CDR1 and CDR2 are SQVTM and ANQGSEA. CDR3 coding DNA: TGCAGCGCCGGGGCGAAATGGGGGGCAGTGACAGATACGCAGTATTTT. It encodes CSAGAKWGAVTDTQYF.

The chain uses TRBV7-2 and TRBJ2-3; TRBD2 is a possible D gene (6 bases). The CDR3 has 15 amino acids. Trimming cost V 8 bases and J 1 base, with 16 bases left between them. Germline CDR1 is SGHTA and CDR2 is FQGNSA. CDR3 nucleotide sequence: TGTGCCAGCGACTGGGGGGAACGGGGCACAGATACGCAGTATTTT. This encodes CASDWGERGTDTQYF.

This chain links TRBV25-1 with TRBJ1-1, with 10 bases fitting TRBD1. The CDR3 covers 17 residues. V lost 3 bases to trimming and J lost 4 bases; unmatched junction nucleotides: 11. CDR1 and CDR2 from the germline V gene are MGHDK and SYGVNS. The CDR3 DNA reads TGTGCCAGCAGTGACCCGGGGACAGGGGCCTCGGGCACTGAAGCTTTCTTT. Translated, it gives CASSDPGTGASGTEAFF.

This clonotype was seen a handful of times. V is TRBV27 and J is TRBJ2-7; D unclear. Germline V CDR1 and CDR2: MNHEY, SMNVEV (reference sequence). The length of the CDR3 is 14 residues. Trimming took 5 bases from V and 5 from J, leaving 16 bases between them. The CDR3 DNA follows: TGTGCCAGCAGTCCGACCCTCACCGGCCACGAGCAGTACTTC. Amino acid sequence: CASSPTLTGHEQYF.

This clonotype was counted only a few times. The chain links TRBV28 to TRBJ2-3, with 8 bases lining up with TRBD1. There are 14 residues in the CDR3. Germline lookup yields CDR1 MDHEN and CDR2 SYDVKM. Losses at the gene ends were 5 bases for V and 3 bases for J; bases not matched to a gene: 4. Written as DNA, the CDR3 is TGTGCCAGCAGTCGACAGGGGTTTACAGATACGCAGTATTTT. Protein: CASSRQGFTDTQYF.

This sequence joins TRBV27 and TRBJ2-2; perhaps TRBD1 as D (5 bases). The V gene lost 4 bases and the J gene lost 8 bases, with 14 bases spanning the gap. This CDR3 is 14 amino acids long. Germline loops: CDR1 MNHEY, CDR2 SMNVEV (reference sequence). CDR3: CASSSTVPGGELFF. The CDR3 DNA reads TGTGCCAGCAGTTCGACGGTCCCAGGGGGGGAGCTGTTTTTT.